Described below is a single T cell receptor (beta chain) sequence and its context. Its target is not known. Combining a sample-barcoded 5' primer with a J-beta primer mix, a second PCR ran for about 6 to 11 cycles. At least 2.5 million CDR3-containing paired-end reads were obtained per sample. TCRdb independently ran MiXCR on the 5' RACE reads; one entry per CDR3 protein. This sample has some 320,000 distinct CDR3 sequences, with less than 30% found just once. In terms of origin and age, donors were healthy Caucasian individuals from Russia aged 6 to 90. The data were obtained in a study of blood T cells in healthy people across ages. About the study: About one barcoded beta molecule was captured per two T cells (by template switching).

The CDR3 contains 17 residues. The germline gives CDR1 MDHEN, CDR2 SYDVKM. Overall study results and limits: Relative to aged donors, long-lived donors carried more naive CD4+ cells and displayed higher diversity.

Input material: blood. The TCR originated in a woman between 65 and 79 years old in good health. The genes are TRBV28 and TRBJ2-5; TRBD1 is a possible D gene (6 bases). The J call may be in error: the DNA end matches TRBJ2-7 better. CDR3 in DNA: TGTGCCAGCAGTTCGTTGTCACAGGGTTCAAACTCCTACGAGCAGTACTTC. It translates to CASSSLSQGSNSYEQYF.